This T cell receptor (beta chain) was found in a study of blood T cell dynamics during melanoma immunotherapy. Libraries were prepared by immunoSEQ multiplex PCR; TCRdb keeps only in-frame clonotypes and omits some of them. The sample lists about 7,000 clones, around four fifths occurring once. Between the trimmed V and J ends, which lost 4 bases and 3 bases, there was a span of 10 bases. The CDR3 is 13 residues long. The germline V gene encodes CDR1 ENHRY and CDR2 SYGVKD. Stated time point: pre-treatment baseline. No patient had earlier systemic cancer treatment, concurrent immunosuppressants, or another active cancer.

Sequencing used blood, obtained from a patient treated with checkpoint blockade. The TCR comes from a human donor with melanoma. Some clones in this sample may be carry-over from other donors' samples. The V call is TRBV10-3, the J call TRBJ2-7; D perhaps matches TRBD1 (5 bases). The CDR3 DNA follows: TGTGCCATCAGTGTCGGACAAGACTACGAGCAGTACTTC. It encodes CAISVGQDYEQYF.